What follows are 10 T cell receptor beta chains derived from one specimen sequenced in a study of T-cell reconstitution after alpha-beta-depleted transplantation in children. This sample's TCRbeta library carried unique molecular identifier barcodes. In TCRdb, the PCR reads were re-called with MiXCR into one record per CDR3 protein. The repertoire holds 700,000 or so distinct CDR3 sequences, with about an eighth as singletons. Specimen: PBMCs, collected before TCRalphabeta/CD19-depleted stem cell transplant. The source is a girl aged 2 to 10 with congenital amegakaryocytic thrombocytopenia, due to receive a stem cell transplant.

As for this clonotype: At one boundary the junction diverges from the germline segment, which might be a read error. The chain carries TRBV7-3 and TRBJ1-1; D is undetermined. This CDR3 region has 13 residues. Per germline, CDR1 SGHTA and CDR2 FQGTGA. The CDR3 DNA reads as TGTGCCAGCAGCTTAACGGAGAACACTGAAGCTTCCTTT. It translates to CASSLTENTEASF. Full variable domain (remainder filled in from reference TRBV7-3 and TRBJ1-1): GAGVSQTPSNKVTEKGKYVELRCDPISGHTALYWYRQSLGQGPEFLIYFQGTGAADDSGLPNDRFFAVRPEGSVSTLKIQRTERGDSAVYLCASSLTENTEASFGQGTRLTVV.

This clonotype was detected once. The conserved closing phenylalanine or tryptophan is absent in this CDR3, likely reflecting a read error. The chain combines TRBV27 with TRBJ1-2; TRBD1 matches 11 bases. J gave up 5 bases and V 2 bases, and 7 bases lay outside the gene matches. Germline CDR1 MNHEY, CDR2 SMNVEV (reference sequence). The CDR3 loop spans 16 amino acids. CDR3 protein: CASSLSYGTGGYGYTS. For the CDR3, the DNA is TGTGCCAGCAGTTTAAGCTACGGGACAGGGGGTTATGGCTACACCTCC.

This clonotype appeared many times. This chain joins TRBV3-1 and TRBJ2-1; tentatively, D is TRBD2 (5 bases). Germline lookup yields CDR1 LGHDT and CDR2 YNNKEL (reference sequence). V gave up 1 base and J gave up 7 bases, with 14 bases separating them. The CDR3 is made up of 15 amino acids. The CDR3 DNA is TGTGCCAGCAGCCAAGTACCCAGAGGGTGGAATGAGCAGTTCTTC. Protein: CASSQVPRGWNEQFF.

The chain is built from TRBV10-3 and TRBJ2-7, with TRBD1 identical over 10 bases. The length of the CDR3 is 14 residues. The V segment lost 6 bases and the J segment 5 bases; nucleotides outside the gene matches: 7. The germline gives CDR1 ENHRY, CDR2 SYGVKD. The chain's CDR3 is CAISPGQGFHEQYF. In DNA form, the CDR3 reads TGTGCCATCAGCCCGGGACAGGGGTTCCACGAGCAGTACTTC.

The chain uses TRBV14 and TRBJ2-3; TRBD2 might be the D (5 bases). Germline assignment: CDR1 SGHDN and CDR2 FVKESK. The CDR3 covers 16 residues. Trimming left V 4 bases short and J 0 bases short, with 14 bases between. Here the CDR3 reads CASSPRPGESTDTQYF. The CDR3 DNA follows: TGTGCCAGCAGCCCCCGTCCTGGGGAGAGCACAGATACGCAGTATTTT. Full variable domain (outside the CDR3, taken from reference TRBV14 and TRBJ2-3): EAGVTQFPSHSVIEKGQTVTLRCDPISGHDNLYWYRRVMGKEIKFLLHFVKESKQDESGMPNNRFLAERTGGTYSTLKVQPAELEDSGVYFCASSPRPGESTDTQYFGPGTRLTVL.

Many counts were recorded for this clonotype. The J gene is TRBJ1-5, the V gene TRBV12-3 or TRBV12-4; D is undetermined. Trimming removed 4 bases from V and 4 bases from J, with 8 bases in between. There are 13 residues in the CDR3. In DNA form, the CDR3 reads TGTGCCAGCAGTTGGAGCGAAAATCAGCCCCAGCATTTT. This translates into CASSWSENQPQHF.

This clonotype has at least ten counts. In DNA form, the CDR3 reads TGTGCCAGCAGCTTAGATCTGGGAGAGACCCAGTACTTC. Residues: CASSLDLGETQYF. This chain connects TRBV7-8 to TRBJ2-5; D is ambiguous. Per germline, CDR1 SGHVS and CDR2 FQNEAQ. Trimming pared 1 base from V and 4 bases from J, leaving 7 bases between. This CDR3 contains 13 residues.

J is TRBJ1-2 and V is TRBV3-1; D remains unclear. Trimming removed 3 bases at V and 5 bases at J, with 13 bases between. Germline values: CDR1 LGHDT, CDR2 YNNKEL (reference sequence). The CDR3 is made up of 14 amino acids. For the CDR3, the DNA is TGTGCCAGCAGCCACGTGGGTGGAAGTTATGGCTACACCTTC. Residues: CASSHVGGSYGYTF.

This clonotype showed up just a few times. The V call is TRBV5-1, the J call TRBJ2-1; tentative D call: TRBD1 (5 bases). V gave up 4 bases and J gave up 8 bases, with 19 bases separating them. The CDR3 totals 15 residues. Germline CDR1 is SGHRS and CDR2 is YFSETQ. The CDR3 spells CASSPIDSNRYEQFF. The CDR3 region has the DNA TGCGCCAGCAGCCCCATAGACAGCAATCGTTATGAGCAGTTCTTC.

The sample holds a few counts of this clonotype. This sequence joins TRBV30 and TRBJ2-1; TRBD2 matches at 16 bases. The CDR3 consists of 17 residues. The V gene end was trimmed by 6 bases and the J gene end by 8 bases; junction bases not matched to a gene: 13. Germline CDR1 is GTSNPN and CDR2 is SVGIG (reference sequence). DNA of the CDR3: TGTGCCTGTCTCCCGGGACTAGCGGGAGGGCCGAATTATGAGCAGTTCTTC. This sequence encodes CACLPGLAGGPNYEQFF.